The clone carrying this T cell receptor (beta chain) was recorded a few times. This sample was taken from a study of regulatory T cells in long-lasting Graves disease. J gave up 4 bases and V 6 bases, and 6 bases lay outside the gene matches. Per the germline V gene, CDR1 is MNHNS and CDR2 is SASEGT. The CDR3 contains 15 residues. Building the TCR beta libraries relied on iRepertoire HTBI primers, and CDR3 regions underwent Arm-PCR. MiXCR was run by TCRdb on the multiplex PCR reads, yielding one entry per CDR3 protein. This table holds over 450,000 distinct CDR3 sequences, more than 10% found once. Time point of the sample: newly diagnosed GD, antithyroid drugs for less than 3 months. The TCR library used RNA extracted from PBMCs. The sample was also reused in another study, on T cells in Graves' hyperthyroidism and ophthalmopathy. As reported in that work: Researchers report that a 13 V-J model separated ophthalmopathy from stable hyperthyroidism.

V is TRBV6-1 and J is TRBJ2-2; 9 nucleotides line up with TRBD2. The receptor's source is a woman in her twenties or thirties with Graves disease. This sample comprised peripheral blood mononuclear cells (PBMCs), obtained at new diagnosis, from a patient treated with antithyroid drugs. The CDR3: CASRSRAGGTGELFF. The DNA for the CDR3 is TGTGCCAGCAGGTCGAGAGCGGGGGGCACCGGGGAGCTGTTTTTT.